One sample yielded the 11 T cell receptor beta chains listed below, sequenced in a study of T cell changes during pregnancy in multiple sclerosis. Generated by immunoSEQ multiplex PCR, the TCRdb table keeps only in-frame clones and is missing some. The sample has 25,000 to 30,000 clones; approximately 90% are singletons. Specimen: CD8+ T cells from peripheral blood mononuclear cells, collected before pregnancy. The source is a female donor with multiple sclerosis, enrolled in a pregnancy study.

The DNA of the CDR3 is TGCAGCGTTGAAGGGGGGACATCCTACGAGCAGTACTTC. It translates to CSVEGGTSYEQYF. The chain combines TRBV29-1 with TRBJ2-7, with D maybe TRBD1 (6 bases). Germline-derived CDR1 and CDR2 are SQVTM and ANQGSEA. The CDR3 extends over 13 amino acids. Trimming shortened V by 1 base and J by 1 base, and 8 bases separated the two germline ends.

The chain couples TRBV19 to TRBJ1-5; weak D call: TRBD1 (5 bases). V dropped 3 bases and J dropped 0 bases, with 9 bases sitting between them. Germline V gene data show CDR1 as LNHDA and CDR2 as SQIVND (reference sequence). The CDR3 loop spans 15 amino acids. CDR3 region: CASSMIGGSNQPQHF. The CDR3 DNA sequence: TGTGCCAGTAGTATGATCGGGGGTAGCAATCAGCCCCAGCATTTT.

This clone was counted between two and nine times. V is TRBV5-4 and J is TRBJ2-1; TRBD2 matches 7 bases. The germline gives CDR1 SGHNT, CDR2 YYREEE (reference sequence). V was clipped by 4 bases and J by 6 bases; unmatched bases: 7. The length of the CDR3 is 14 residues. CDR3 bases: TGTGCCAGCAGCAAAGCCGGGACTACCAATGAGCAGTTCTTC. Translation: CASSKAGTTNEQFF.

The chain has TRBV29-1 and TRBJ2-1, with D possibly TRBD1 on 5 matching bases. V was trimmed by 5 bases and J by 6 bases, leaving 8 bases between them. Germline V gene sequence: CDR1 SQVTM, CDR2 ANQGSEA. This CDR3 has 11 amino acids. The CDR3 DNA reads TGCAGCGTTCCCCAGGGCAATGAGCAGTTCTTC. Protein sequence: CSVPQGNEQFF.

V is TRBV27 and J is TRBJ2-7; possibly TRBD1 for D (6 bases). The CDR3 loop spans 14 amino acids. CDR1 and CDR2 from the germline V gene are MNHEY and SMNVEV (reference sequence). Deletions cut 2 bases from V and 3 bases from J, with 11 bases between. CDR3 region: CASSLKGQFYEQYF. The DNA for the CDR3 is TGTGCCAGCAGTTTAAAAGGACAGTTCTACGAGCAGTACTTC.

The rearrangement uses TRBV5-1 and TRBJ2-5, with TRBD2 as a possible D gene (6 bases). The DNA matches TRBJ2-7 better at its end, which makes the J call doubtful. The CDR3 has 12 amino acids. CDR1 is SGHRS, CDR2 YFSETQ, per germline. CDR3 in DNA: TGCGCCAGCAGCTGGGGACTCGACGAGCAGTACTTC. Its protein product is CASSWGLDEQYF.

This sequence joins TRBV15 and TRBJ1-1; 8 bases agree with TRBD1. Trimming removed 4 bases from V and 1 base from J; junction bases left unmatched: 2. CDR1 is LNHNV and CDR2 is YYDKDF in the germline V gene (reference sequence). This CDR3 spans 14 amino acids. CDR3 sequence reads: CATSTGTGNTEAFF. CDR3 DNA: TGTGCCACCAGCACCGGGACAGGGAACACTGAAGCTTTCTTT.

V usage is TRBV6-5 and J usage is TRBJ2-2; the D gene is possibly TRBD2 (5 bases). With 6 bases removed from V and 6 bases from J, the gap between germline ends came to 8 bases. CDR1 MNHEY and CDR2 SVGAGI come from the germline V gene. CDR3 length equals 12 residues. CDR3 sequence (DNA): TGTGCCAGCAGCCCGGGATCCGGGGAGCTGTTTTTT. It encodes CASSPGSGELFF.

J is TRBJ1-3 and V is TRBV7-5; TRBD1, as called in the table, went unchecked against the DNA. TRBV7-5 represents a pseudogene. CDR3 length equals 19 residues. The DNA for the CDR3 is TGTGCCAGAAGCTGCCGGGACAGGGGCTCTCGCCGCTCTGGAAACACCATATATTTT. Protein sequence: CARSCRDRGSRRSGNTIYF.

The chain has TRBV4-3 and TRBJ2-7, with a tentative D call TRBD2 (5 bases). CDR3 length: 14 amino acids. Germline V gives CDR1 LGHNA, CDR2 YSLEER. V lost 0 bases and J 5 bases, leaving 11 bases between the germline ends. The CDR3 loop is CASSQDVSGNEQYF. The CDR3, as DNA: TGCGCCAGCAGCCAAGATGTCTCGGGGAACGAGCAGTACTTC.

CDR3 DNA sequence: TGTGCCAGTAGTACCGGGACTCACCCCTACGAGCAGTACTTC. This sequence encodes CASSTGTHPYEQYF. The chain is built from TRBV19 and TRBJ2-7, with D possibly TRBD2 on 6 matching bases. V lost 4 bases to trimming and J lost 2 bases, with 12 bases between them. This CDR3 is 14 amino acids long. Germline CDR1 reads LNHDA; CDR2 reads SQIVND (reference sequence).